Each of the 19 T cell receptor beta chains below was sequenced from the same sample in a study of blood T cell repertoires in COVID-19. TCRdb keeps only in-frame clones here, not all; method: immunoSEQ multiplex PCR. The sample yields about 400,000 clones, 70% to 90% seen once. Sequenced sample: PBMCs or T cells enriched from blood (not recorded which). The receptors stem from a woman aged 18-35 years with acute COVID-19.

The chain is built from TRBV7-9 and TRBJ1-5; 7 nucleotides align to TRBD1. Trimming at V came to 0 bases and at J to 1 base, leaving 3 bases not matched to a gene. CDR3 length equals 16 residues. Germline lookup yields CDR1 SEHNR and CDR2 FQNEAQ (reference sequence). CDR3 DNA: TGTGCCAGCAGCTTAGCAACAGGGGACAGCAATCAGCCCCAGCATTTT. It yields the protein CASSLATGDSNQPQHF.

A single count supports this clone. V usage is TRBV7-2 and J usage is TRBJ2-2, with a weak D call TRBD2 (5 bases). CDR3 length: 17 amino acids. Germline CDR1 is SGHTA and CDR2 is FQGNSA. V gave up 3 bases and J gave up 6 bases, with 20 bases separating them. The CDR3 loop reads CASSFFRFGVGSGELFF. In DNA, the CDR3 is TGTGCCAGCAGCTTTTTTCGTTTCGGGGTAGGGTCCGGGGAGCTGTTTTTT.

The gene calls are TRBV4-3 and TRBJ1-2; D remains ambiguous. Germline V gene sequence: CDR1 LGHNA, CDR2 YSLEER. The CDR3 has 15 amino acids. V was cut by 0 bases and J by 6 bases, with 14 bases left in between. CDR3 in amino acids: CASSQDGRGIHGYTF. CDR3 nucleotide sequence: TGCGCCAGCAGCCAAGATGGTCGGGGAATTCATGGCTACACCTTC.

The CDR3: CASSLWGVGTTVYEQYF. CDR3 coding DNA: TGTGCCAGCAGCTTATGGGGGGTAGGGACTACAGTCTACGAGCAGTACTTC. V is TRBV7-9 and J is TRBJ2-7, with 7 bases that match TRBD2. The ends lost 2 bases at V and 3 bases at J; junction bases unmatched: 13. The germline V gene encodes CDR1 SEHNR and CDR2 FQNEAQ (reference sequence). The CDR3 is 17 residues long.

The rearrangement links TRBV6-5 to TRBJ1-2, with TRBD1 matching 9 bases. CDR1 is MNHEY, CDR2 SVGAGI, per germline. Trimming cost V 6 bases and J 4 bases; bases outside gene matches: 6. The CDR3 extends over 14 amino acids. The CDR3 bases are TGTGCCAGCAGACCCGACAGGGGGACCTATGGCTACACCTTC. Its protein is CASRPDRGTYGYTF.

This chain connects TRBV19 to TRBJ1-1, with D possibly TRBD1 on 5 matching bases. There are 16 residues in the CDR3. The ends were cut back, 3 bases at V and 6 bases at J, with 20 bases in the middle. In germline, CDR1 is LNHDA, CDR2 SQIVND (reference sequence). The chain's CDR3 is CASSIVLSRTGAEAFF. DNA of the CDR3: TGTGCCAGTAGTATTGTTCTTTCCAGGACGGGGGCTGAAGCTTTCTTT.

This clone came up a few times. The chain employs TRBV4-3 and TRBJ2-7; perhaps TRBD1 as D (6 bases). V shed 1 base and J shed 0 bases, with 10 bases lying between them. The CDR3 consists of 15 residues. Looked up from germline, CDR1 is LGHNA and CDR2 is YSLEER. In DNA form, the CDR3 reads TGCGCCAGCAGCCAAGCGCGACAGGTCTCCTACGAGCAGTACTTC. Protein sequence: CASSQARQVSYEQYF.

The chain carries TRBV6-5 and TRBJ2-1; 7 positions agree with TRBD1. The CDR3 totals 15 residues. Losses at the gene ends were 6 bases for V and 1 base for J; bases not matched to a gene: 6. Germline CDR1 is MNHEY and CDR2 is SVGAGI. DNA of the CDR3: TGTGCCAGCAGCTCGCGACAGGGATCCTACAATGAGCAGTTCTTC. Protein product: CASSSRQGSYNEQFF.

J is TRBJ1-2 and V is TRBV9; maybe TRBD1 (6 bases). Germline CDR1 is SGDLS and CDR2 is YYNGEE. Between the trimmed V and J ends, which lost 0 bases and 13 bases, there was a span of 10 bases. This CDR3 contains 11 residues. DNA of the CDR3: TGTGCCAGCAGCGTAGACAGGGCTATCACCTTC. Translation: CASSVDRAITF.

The chain couples TRBV5-1 to TRBJ1-1; D gene unclear. There are 14 residues in the CDR3. Germline CDR1 is SGHRS and CDR2 is YFSETQ. V was trimmed by 4 bases and J by 0 bases, leaving 10 bases between them. DNA for the CDR3: TGCGCCAGCAGCGACCGGGAATTGAACACTGAAGCTTTCTTT. It codes for CASSDRELNTEAFF.

This chain links TRBV27 with TRBJ1-1; the match to TRBD1 covers 9 bases. The junction had 7 bases not matched to a gene; V was cut back by 5 bases and J by 0 bases. In germline, CDR1 is MNHEY, CDR2 SMNVEV (reference sequence). This CDR3 contains 16 residues. CDR3 sequence reads: CASSPWTGAMNTEAFF. CDR3 in DNA: TGTGCCAGCAGTCCCTGGACAGGGGCCATGAACACTGAAGCTTTCTTT.

V usage is TRBV15 and J usage is TRBJ2-2, with D possibly matching TRBD2 (6 bases). The CDR3 contains 14 residues. Trimming took 7 bases from V and 5 from J, leaving 14 bases between them. Looked up from germline, CDR1 is LNHNV and CDR2 is YYDKDF (reference sequence). The CDR3 loop reads CATTDLRGTGELFF. The CDR3 nucleotides read TGTGCCACCACTGACCTGCGGGGTACCGGGGAGCTGTTTTTT.

The chain has TRBV5-1 and TRBJ2-7, with TRBD2 matching 16 bases. Germline assignment: CDR1 SGHRS and CDR2 YFSETQ. Trimming at V came to 5 bases and at J to 2 bases, leaving 10 bases not matched to a gene. There are 18 residues in the CDR3. The CDR3 reads CASSLAGTSGRAPYEQYF. The DNA for the CDR3 is TGCGCCAGCAGTTTAGCCGGGACTAGCGGGAGGGCCCCCTACGAGCAGTACTTC.

The chain couples TRBV19 to TRBJ2-5; 11 bases line up with TRBD2. Germline values: CDR1 LNHDA, CDR2 SQIVND (reference sequence). Losses at the gene ends were 4 bases for V and 3 bases for J; bases not matched to a gene: 1. This CDR3 is built from 14 residues. CDR3 DNA: TGTGCCAGTAGTACGACTAGCGGGGAAGAGACCCAGTACTTC. Its translation: CASSTTSGEETQYF.

The chain is built from TRBV28 and TRBJ1-4; maybe TRBD1 (5 bases). Deletions cut 7 bases from V and 6 bases from J, with 21 bases between. The CDR3 has 16 residues. CDR1 is MDHEN and CDR2 is SYDVKM in the germline V gene. The CDR3 DNA is TGTGCCAGCACCACCTCCCTCAGGGAGCGGGATGAAAAACTGTTTTTT. It codes for CASTTSLRERDEKLFF.

The rearrangement joins TRBV2 to TRBJ2-3; 8 bases line up with TRBD2. Unmatched junction bases numbered 6, after V lost 4 bases and J lost 3 bases. The CDR3 contains 15 residues. Germline CDR1 and CDR2: SNHLY and FYNNEI. This chain's CDR3 is CASSGLAGTTDTQYF. DNA for the CDR3: TGTGCCAGCAGTGGTCTAGCGGGTACTACAGATACGCAGTATTTT.

The chain recombines TRBV10-1 with TRBJ2-1; weak D call: TRBD1 (6 bases). CDR3 length: 15 residues. The ends were cut back, 6 bases at V and 2 bases at J, with 14 bases in the middle. CDR1 is WNHNN, CDR2 SYGVQD, per germline (reference sequence). The CDR3 region has the DNA TGCGCCAGCAGCGATGCGGACAGACCCTACAATGAGCAGTTCTTC. Translating gives CASSDADRPYNEQFF.

The chain joins TRBV4-2 to TRBJ2-2, with 9 bases matching TRBD2. J gave up 7 bases and V 0 bases, and 6 bases lay outside the gene matches. This CDR3 is 16 amino acids long. From germline, CDR1 is LGHNA and CDR2 YNFKEQ. The CDR3 region is CASSQERGGFVGELFF. CDR3 DNA: TGTGCCAGCAGCCAAGAGCGGGGGGGCTTCGTCGGGGAGCTGTTTTTT.

This chain's CDR3 is CASSPAGTSGAADTQYF. The DNA for the CDR3 is TGTGCCAGCAGCCCCGCCGGGACTAGCGGGGCGGCGGATACGCAGTATTTT. The rearrangement joins TRBV5-8 to TRBJ2-3; 13 nucleotides line up with TRBD2. The ends lost 4 bases at V and 6 bases at J; junction bases unmatched: 11. The CDR3 is 17 residues long. Per germline, CDR1 SGHTS and CDR2 YDEGEE.